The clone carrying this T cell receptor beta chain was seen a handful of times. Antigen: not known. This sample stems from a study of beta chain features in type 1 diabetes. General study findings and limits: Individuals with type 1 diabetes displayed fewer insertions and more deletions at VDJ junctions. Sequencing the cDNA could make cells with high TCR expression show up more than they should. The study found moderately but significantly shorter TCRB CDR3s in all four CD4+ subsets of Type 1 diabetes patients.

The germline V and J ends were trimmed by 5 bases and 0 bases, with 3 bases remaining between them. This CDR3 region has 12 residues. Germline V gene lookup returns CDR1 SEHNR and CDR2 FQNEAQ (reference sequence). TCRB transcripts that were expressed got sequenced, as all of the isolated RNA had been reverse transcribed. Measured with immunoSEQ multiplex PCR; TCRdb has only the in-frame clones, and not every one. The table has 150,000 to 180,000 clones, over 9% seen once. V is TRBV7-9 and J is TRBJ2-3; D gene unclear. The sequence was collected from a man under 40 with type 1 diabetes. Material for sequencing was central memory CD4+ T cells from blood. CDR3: CASSRSTDTQYF. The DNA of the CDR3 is TGTGCCAGCAGCCGGAGCACAGATACGCAGTATTTT.